Below, 10 T cell receptor beta chains from the same sample are listed, as sequenced in a study of response to subunit inactivated influenza vaccine. TCRdb recomputed calls from the RT-PCR reads with MiXCR, one row per CDR3 protein. The sample has around 850,000 distinct CDR3 sequences; approximately 18% are singletons. Sample: PBMCs from blood, taken 5 days after vaccination. The receptors were sampled from a man in his forties or fifties who received an inactivated influenza vaccine.

Points on this clonotype: One junction end does not reproduce the germline sequence, and a read error may be involved. J is TRBJ1-1 and V is TRBV5-1; tentatively, D is TRBD1 (5 bases). The CDR3 totals 12 residues. Germline CDR1 reads SGHRS; CDR2 reads YFSETQ. As DNA, the CDR3 is TGCGCCAGCAGCTCCCAGGGCCTAGTGCTGGTCTTT. Protein product: CASSSQGLVLVF.

The chain joins TRBV12-3 or TRBV12-4 to TRBJ2-7, with TRBD2 matching over 7 bases. J was trimmed by 7 bases and V by 5 bases; bases with no gene match: 8. The CDR3 contains 13 residues. CDR3: CASSRERGGEQYF. As DNA, the CDR3 is TGTGCCAGCAGTCGGGAGCGGGGAGGGGAGCAGTACTTC.

The chain uses TRBV5-1 and TRBJ2-7, with 15 bases fitting TRBD2. There are 17 residues in the CDR3. V was pared by 3 bases and J by 6 bases, with 10 bases of the junction left unmatched. The V gene's germline CDR1 is SGHRS and CDR2 YFSETQ. This CDR3 is CASSSKGLAGGSAEQYF. CDR3 in DNA: TGCGCCAGCAGCTCGAAGGGACTAGCGGGAGGTTCGGCCGAGCAGTACTTC.

The V gene is TRBV2, the J gene TRBJ1-6; weak D call: TRBD1 (5 bases). This CDR3 is 16 amino acids long. V gave up 7 bases and J gave up 6 bases, with 19 bases separating them. Germline V gene sequence: CDR1 SNHLY, CDR2 FYNNEI. CDR3 DNA sequence: TGTGCCAGCAACGGTCAGGGAAACCCCGCTAATTCACCCCTCCACTTT. Translated, it gives CASNGQGNPANSPLHF.

With regard to this clonotype: An end of the junction differs from the germline gene, which may be a read error. The chain couples TRBV7-7 to TRBJ2-1; D unresolved. Germline loops: CDR1 SSHAT, CDR2 FNYEAQ (reference sequence). The CDR3 is 15 amino acids. Here the CDR3 reads CASSPITLSYNEQFF. Written as DNA, the CDR3 is TGTGCTAGCAGCCCTATTACCCTATCCTACAATGAGCAGTTCTTC.

On this clonotype: An end of the junction does not agree with germline; a read error may underlie this. The J gene is TRBJ2-5, the V gene TRBV12-3 or TRBV12-4, with 11 nucleotides matching TRBD2. The CDR3 extends over 15 amino acids. The CDR3 coding sequence is TGTGCCAGCAGATTAGCGGGAGGGCCGGAGGAGACCCAGTACTTC. Translation gives CASRLAGGPEETQYF.

The chain uses TRBV9 and TRBJ1-2; no definite D call. The germline V and J ends were trimmed by 5 bases and 7 bases, with 15 bases remaining between them. CDR3 length equals 13 residues. Germline values: CDR1 SGDLS, CDR2 YYNGEE. CDR3 DNA sequence: TGTGCCAGCAGTCGAAACTTTCAGGCTGGCTACACCTTC. Amino acids: CASSRNFQAGYTF.

In this sample, this clonotype turned up a few times. The chain joins TRBV5-1 to TRBJ2-3; 12 nucleotides match TRBD2. The germline gives CDR1 SGHRS, CDR2 YFSETQ. The V segment lost 4 bases and the J segment 3 bases; nucleotides outside the gene matches: 6. CDR3 length equals 16 residues. The CDR3 here is CASSRTSGRRTDTQYF. In DNA form, the CDR3 reads TGCGCCAGCAGCCGCACTAGCGGGAGGAGAACAGATACGCAGTATTTT.

This clonotype was found a few times. The chain joins TRBV5-1 to TRBJ2-2, with 13 nucleotides matching TRBD2. The CDR3 consists of 17 residues. V was pared by 6 bases and J by 0 bases, with 5 bases of the junction left unmatched. Germline V gives CDR1 SGHRS, CDR2 YFSETQ. The CDR3 bases are TGCGCCAGCAAAACGACTAGCGGGAGGTCGAACACCGGGGAGCTGTTTTTT. It yields the protein CASKTTSGRSNTGELFF.

This clonotype was seen a few times. V and J are TRBV10-3 and TRBJ1-5; TRBD1 matches 12 bases. This CDR3 is built from 14 residues. The germline CDR1 and CDR2 sequences are ENHRY and SYGVKD. V lost 10 bases, J lost 1 base, and 2 bases stayed unmatched. CDR3 in DNA: TGTGCCACGGGACAGGGGGCGAGCAATCAGCCCCAGCATTTT. It encodes CATGQGASNQPQHF.